The rows below give T cell receptor beta chains drawn from one sample of a study of blood T cell repertoires in COVID-19. Here immunoSEQ multiplex PCR was the method, and the copy in TCRdb shows in-frame clones only, minus some. The table includes approximately 300,000 clones, 70% to 90% detected once. Sequenced: peripheral blood. These receptors were collected from a young man who had recovered from COVID-19. The CDR3 runs from the conserved cysteine through the conserved F or W. Each record gives: J gene, V gene, clone size, D gene, CDR3 DNA, CDR3 protein. The D gene is left open where the match is weak. Some rows have no size entry. The others give once, few or many, or a class for an expanded clone.

J gene: TRBJ2-2; V gene: TRBV9; clone size: once; D gene: TRBD2; CDR3 DNA: TGTGCCAGCAGCGCGCCGGGACTAGCGGGACCGACCGGGCTCACCGGGGAGCTGTTTTTT; CDR3 protein: CASSAPGLAGPTGLTGELFF
J gene: TRBJ1-2; V gene: TRBV3-1/TRBV3-2; clone size: .; D gene: .; CDR3 DNA: TGTGCCAGCAGCAGGGAGGAAGGGTCCGGCTACACCTTC; CDR3 protein: CASSREEGSGYTF
J gene: TRBJ2-5; V gene: TRBV19; clone size: .; D gene: TRBD2; CDR3 DNA: TGTGCCAGTAATCAAGCGGGGGGCCCAGAGACCCAGTACTTC; CDR3 protein: CASNQAGGPETQYF
J gene: TRBJ2-5; V gene: TRBV6-6; clone size: .; D gene: .; CDR3 DNA: TGTGCCTCAAGTTGGGGTTTAGGGACTGATGAAGAGACCCAGTACTTC; CDR3 protein: CASSWGLGTDEETQYF
J gene: TRBJ1-1; V gene: TRBV9; clone size: .; D gene: TRBD1; CDR3 DNA: TGTGCCAGCAGCGTAGGGGACAGACTAAACACTGAAGCTTTCTTT; CDR3 protein: CASSVGDRLNTEAFF
J gene: TRBJ1-1; V gene: TRBV4-1; clone size: .; D gene: TRBD1; CDR3 DNA: TGCGCCAGCAGCCAACCACTAAGGGGGCGAAGGGAAGCTTTCTTT; CDR3 protein: CASSQPLRGRREAFF
J gene: TRBJ2-7; V gene: TRBV15; clone size: .; D gene: TRBD1; CDR3 DNA: TGTGCCACCAGCAACAGGGGGGCGGCCTACGAGCAGTACTTC; CDR3 protein: CATSNRGAAYEQYF
J gene: TRBJ2-3; V gene: TRBV5-1; clone size: once; D gene: .; CDR3 DNA: TGCGCCAGCAGCTTGGAGGGGAATCAAGATACGCAGTATTTT; CDR3 protein: CASSLEGNQDTQYF
J gene: TRBJ1-2; V gene: TRBV5-1; clone size: .; D gene: TRBD1; CDR3 DNA: TGCGCCAGCAGCACGACAGGACAGGCCGCTAACTATGGCTACACCTTC; CDR3 protein: CASSTTGQAANYGYTF
J gene: TRBJ2-7; V gene: TRBV7-2; clone size: .; D gene: .; CDR3 DNA: TGTGCCAGCAGCCGCATACAGGGATCCCCCTACGAGCAGTACTTC; CDR3 protein: CASSRIQGSPYEQYF
J gene: TRBJ1-1; V gene: TRBV12-3/TRBV12-4; clone size: .; D gene: .; CDR3 DNA: TGTGCCAGCAGTTTAGGTCCCGGGGAAGCTTTCTTT; CDR3 protein: CASSLGPGEAFF
J gene: TRBJ2-2; V gene: TRBV18; clone size: .; D gene: TRBD1; CDR3 DNA: TGTGCCAGCTCAGGACCGGGACAGGGGATTGGGGAGCTGTTTTTT; CDR3 protein: CASSGPGQGIGELFF
J gene: TRBJ2-7; V gene: TRBV19; clone size: .; D gene: TRBD1; CDR3 DNA: TGTGCCAGTGGGTCGACAGGGTCTACACCCCCATTCTCCTACGAGCAGTACTTC; CDR3 protein: CASGSTGSTPPFSYEQYF
J gene: TRBJ1-1; V gene: TRBV5-1; clone size: few; D gene: .; CDR3 DNA: TGCGCCAGCAGCCTTCAGGGGCGCACTGAAGCTTTCTTT; CDR3 protein: CASSLQGRTEAFF
J gene: TRBJ2-7; V gene: TRBV6-5; clone size: .; D gene: .; CDR3 DNA: TGTGCCAGCAGTCCGGAGGCTAGCGCTTACGAGCAGTACTTC; CDR3 protein: CASSPEASAYEQYF
J gene: TRBJ2-2; V gene: TRBV12-3/TRBV12-4; clone size: .; D gene: .; CDR3 DNA: TGTGCCAGCAGTGTCACTATCACCGGGGAGCTGTTTTTT; CDR3 protein: CASSVTITGELFF
J gene: TRBJ2-7; V gene: TRBV4-2; clone size: few; D gene: .; CDR3 DNA: TGTGCCAGCAGCCCGAATTCAGGGGAAGGCTCCTACGAGCAGTACTTC; CDR3 protein: CASSPNSGEGSYEQYF
J gene: TRBJ1-4; V gene: TRBV4-3; clone size: .; D gene: .; CDR3 DNA: TGCGCCAGCAGCCAAGATATGGGGGCGCCGGTTGAAAAACTGTTTTTT; CDR3 protein: CASSQDMGAPVEKLFF
J gene: TRBJ2-2; V gene: TRBV7-2; clone size: .; D gene: .; CDR3 DNA: TGTGCCAGCAGCTTAGGGACTTTCAACACCGGGGAGCTGTTTTTT; CDR3 protein: CASSLGTFNTGELFF
J gene: TRBJ2-1; V gene: TRBV27; clone size: .; D gene: .; CDR3 DNA: TGTGCCAGCAGTTTATCGATTGAGGGAGGGGGAGATTCGAATGAGCAGTTCTTC; CDR3 protein: CASSLSIEGGGDSNEQFF